The 29 T cell receptor beta chains below all came from one sample that was sequenced in a study of Ad26.COV2.S vaccination and SARS-CoV-2 variants. Noted treatment: about 20 received Ad26.COV2.S at low or high dose, single or two shots; 5 received placebo; per-sample allocation not given. Specimen acquisition occurred on day 63 following the initial vaccine or placebo injection. The repertoire was sequenced with immunoSEQ multiplex PCR; TCRdb's copy has only in-frame clones and lacks some. The sample contains about 680,000 clones, around 92% of which appear only once. This material consisted of peripheral blood, taken in a trial of Ad26.COV2.S vaccine versus placebo. These receptors were collected from a person between 18 and 60 years old who received the Ad26.COV2.S COVID-19 vaccine or a placebo.

The CDR3 reads CARGPGHKVASYNSPLHF. CDR3 DNA sequence: TGTGCCAGAGGCCCAGGACACAAAGTTGCCTCCTATAATTCACCCCTCCACTTT. This chain uses TRBV6-4 with TRBJ1-6; tentatively, D is TRBD1 (5 bases). Looked up from germline, CDR1 is MRHNA and CDR2 is SNTAGT. The germline V and J ends were trimmed by 9 bases and 0 bases, with 21 bases remaining between them. The CDR3 spans 18 residues.

This chain uses TRBV30 with TRBJ2-5; 12 nucleotides match TRBD2. The ends lost 6 bases at V and 5 bases at J; junction bases unmatched: 22. Germline values: CDR1 GTSNPN, CDR2 SVGIG (reference sequence). This CDR3 comprises 19 residues. The DNA for the CDR3 is TGTGCCTGCCATCGAAAAGGCAGACTAGCGGGAGCGTTACGGGAGACCCAGTACTTC. Residues: CACHRKGRLAGALRETQYF.

For this clone: Distinct nucleotide sequences in the sample also encode this CDR3. The rearrangement links TRBV5-1 to TRBJ2-3, with 16 bases aligning to TRBD2. Germline V gene sequence: CDR1 SGHRS, CDR2 YFSETQ. The CDR3 has 16 residues. Trimming removed 4 bases from V and 5 bases from J; junction bases left unmatched: 4. Here the CDR3 reads CASSPGLAGGEDTQYF. CDR3 nucleotide sequence: TGCGCCAGCAGCCCGGGACTAGCGGGAGGGGAAGATACGCAGTATTTT.

The chain combines TRBV29-1 with TRBJ2-3; D is possibly TRBD2 (5 bases). Germline V gene sequence: CDR1 SQVTM, CDR2 ANQGSEA. The CDR3 has 14 residues. Trimming stripped 4 bases from V and 4 bases from J, with 15 bases between. CDR3 protein: CSVGTARGPDTQYF. CDR3 sequence (DNA): TGCAGCGTTGGGACCGCACGAGGGCCAGATACGCAGTATTTT.

The chain joins TRBV2 to TRBJ1-1; maybe TRBD1 (5 bases). V was pared by 8 bases and J by 6 bases, with 13 bases between. This CDR3 contains 12 residues. Germline lookup yields CDR1 SNHLY and CDR2 FYNNEI. In DNA form, the CDR3 reads TGTGCCAGCGTCCGGGACTCCCCTGAAGCTTTCTTT. It codes for CASVRDSPEAFF.

This clone occurred a few times. The V and J genes are TRBV6-6 and TRBJ1-5; 9 bases match TRBD1. CDR3 length: 15 residues. With 7 bases clipped from V and 1 base from J, the junction kept 5 bases outside the gene matches. Looked up from germline, CDR1 is MNHNY and CDR2 is SVGAGI (reference sequence). The CDR3 coding sequence is TGTGCCAGCAAACCGGGACAGGGAAGCAATCAGCCCCAGCATTTT. Translation gives CASKPGQGSNQPQHF.

V is TRBV6-5 and J is TRBJ1-2; unclear D gene. The CDR3 has 15 residues. CDR1 and CDR2 (germline): MNHEY, SVGAGI. V was shortened by 2 bases and J by 5 bases, with 15 bases between the two germline ends. The CDR3 DNA follows: TGTGCCAGCAGTTACGAGCCGGGCCCGGGTTATGGCTACACCTTC. Protein sequence: CASSYEPGPGYGYTF.

The genes are TRBV19 and TRBJ1-4; D uncertain. Germline lookup yields CDR1 LNHDA and CDR2 SQIVND (reference sequence). V was trimmed by 3 bases and J by 17 bases, leaving 13 bases between them. The length of the CDR3 is 11 residues. In nucleotides, the CDR3 is TGTGCCAGTAGTATGGGATCGGGATCTTTTTTT. Its translation is CASSMGSGSFF.

V gene TRBV15 combines with J gene TRBJ1-3; D is possibly TRBD1 (5 bases). CDR1 and CDR2 from the germline V gene are LNHNV and YYDKDF (reference sequence). V lost 3 bases, J lost 2 bases, and 14 bases lay in between. The CDR3 is made up of 16 amino acids. DNA for the CDR3: TGTGCCACCAGCAGGGAGCGGTCGGGGCCTGGAAACACCATATATTTT. Protein: CATSRERSGPGNTIYF.

This clone was counted a single time. This sequence joins TRBV5-1 and TRBJ2-5; D is tentatively TRBD1 or TRBD2 (5 bases each). The germline V gene encodes CDR1 SGHRS and CDR2 YFSETQ. Trimming cost V 3 bases and J 1 base, with 10 bases left between them. This CDR3 has 14 amino acids. The CDR3 protein is CASSWGTRQETQYF. CDR3 sequence (DNA): TGCGCCAGCAGCTGGGGGACCCGCCAAGAGACCCAGTACTTC.

This clone was detected only once. This chain uses TRBV5-6 with TRBJ1-2, with D possibly matching TRBD1 (6 bases). V was cut by 0 bases and J by 0 bases, with 9 bases left in between. The V gene's germline CDR1 is SGHDT and CDR2 YYEEEE. The CDR3 length is 15 residues. The CDR3 loop is CASSLGDRTNYGYTF. For the CDR3, the DNA is TGTGCCAGCAGCTTGGGTGACAGGACTAACTATGGCTACACCTTC.

The chain combines TRBV7-9 with TRBJ2-7, with 11 bases fitting TRBD1. CDR3 length: 14 amino acids. The V gene end was trimmed by 7 bases and the J gene end by 3 bases; junction bases not matched to a gene: 5. Germline CDR1 reads SEHNR; CDR2 reads FQNEAQ (reference sequence). The CDR3 DNA reads as TGTGCCAGCACCAAGGACAGGGGGCACTACGAGCAGTACTTC. Its translation: CASTKDRGHYEQYF.

The chain joins TRBV7-2 to TRBJ1-5; no firm D call. Germline loops: CDR1 SGHTA, CDR2 FQGNSA. Trimming stripped 1 base from V and 5 bases from J, with 12 bases between. The CDR3 totals 15 residues. The CDR3 DNA sequence: TGTGCCAGCAGCTTAGACCGGTGGTCCGATCAGCCCCAGCATTTT. Amino acids: CASSLDRWSDQPQHF.

The chain couples TRBV6-5 to TRBJ2-3, with D uncertain. V gave up 5 bases and J gave up 6 bases, with 12 bases separating them. This CDR3 is built from 13 residues. Germline V gene sequence: CDR1 MNHEY, CDR2 SVGAGI. CDR3 in amino acids: CASSTITADTQYF. The CDR3 DNA is TGTGCCAGCAGTACGATAACAGCCGATACGCAGTATTTT.

As regards this clone: A read error may account for a junction end that differs from germline. The genes are TRBV4-1 and TRBJ2-3; the match to TRBD2 covers 10 bases. The CDR3 covers 14 residues. Germline V gene data show CDR1 as MGHRA and CDR2 as YSYEKL. CDR3 coding DNA: TGCGCCAGCAGCCAAGATACACTAGCGGGGACGGTGGGTTTT. Amino acid sequence: CASSQDTLAGTVGF.

The V and J genes are TRBV18 and TRBJ2-1; 12 bases are a match to TRBD2. Germline CDR1 is KGHSH and CDR2 is LQKENI. Trimming took 2 bases from V and 7 from J; bases not matched to a gene: 9. The CDR3 spans 17 residues. CDR3 amino acids: CASSPIDSGLAGNEQFF. For the CDR3, the DNA is TGTGCCAGCTCACCAATTGACTCGGGACTAGCGGGTAATGAGCAGTTCTTC.

Notes on this clone: Other DNA sequences of this sample code for an identical CDR3. The genes are TRBV4-1 and TRBJ1-5; no firm D call. Germline V lookup: CDR1 MGHRA, CDR2 YSYEKL. Trimming cost V 3 bases and J 0 bases, with 6 bases left between them. The CDR3 runs to 14 residues. CDR3 bases: TGCGCCAGCAGCCAGGCATATAGCAATCAGCCCCAGCATTTT. It encodes CASSQAYSNQPQHF.

The CDR3 reads CASSRLAGSTDTQYF. CDR3 nucleotides: TGCGCCAGCAGCCGGCTAGCGGGAAGCACAGATACGCAGTATTTT. The chain has TRBV5-1 and TRBJ2-3; 9 bases match TRBD2. CDR1 and CDR2 from the germline V gene are SGHRS and YFSETQ. This CDR3 has 15 residues. Unmatched junction bases numbered 3, after V lost 4 bases and J lost 0 bases. The variable domain in full, with the rest retrieved from reference TRBV5-1 and TRBJ2-3, is KAGVTQTPRYLIKTRGQQVTLSCSPISGHRSVSWYQQTPGQGLQFLFEYFSETQRNKGNFPGRFSGRQFSNSRSEMNVSTLELGDSALYLCASSRLAGSTDTQYFGPGTRLTVL.

V is TRBV15 and J is TRBJ1-2; 7 bases align to TRBD1. Germline-derived CDR1 and CDR2 are LNHNV and YYDKDF (reference sequence). The CDR3 contains 15 residues. After removal of 2 bases from V and 6 bases from J, the junction contained 9 bases not matched to a gene. The CDR3, as DNA: TGTGCCACCAGCAGAACCGGACAGGTCGAAAATGGCTACACCTTC. Its translation is CATSRTGQVENGYTF.

The chain carries TRBV2 and TRBJ2-5; TRBD1 aligns across 10 bases. The CDR3 is 16 residues long. V dropped 3 bases and J dropped 1; count of bases not matched to a gene: 5. Germline CDR1 SNHLY, CDR2 FYNNEI. The CDR3 sequence is CASSEWGQGPQETQYF. In DNA, the CDR3 is TGTGCCAGCAGTGAGTGGGGACAGGGGCCCCAAGAGACCCAGTACTTC.

The rearrangement links TRBV24-1 to TRBJ2-3; D gene ambiguous. CDR1 and CDR2 (germline): KGHDR, SFDVKD. This CDR3 contains 14 residues. Trimming stripped 4 bases from V and 3 bases from J, with 10 bases between. The CDR3 nucleotides read TGTGCCACCAGTGACTGGGGTTTTACAGATACGCAGTATTTT. Translated: CATSDWGFTDTQYF.

The J gene is TRBJ1-2, the V gene TRBV3-1 (or the pseudogene TRBV3-2); 11 bases map to TRBD1. Trimming at V came to 4 bases and at J to 4 bases, leaving 5 bases not matched to a gene. Germline V gives CDR1 LGHDT, CDR2 YNNKEL (reference sequence). The CDR3 covers 15 residues. In DNA form, the CDR3 reads TGTGCCAGCAGCCCCGGGACAGGGGGAAGCTATGGCTACACCTTC. Protein sequence: CASSPGTGGSYGYTF.

The chain couples TRBV7-2 to TRBJ1-5; TRBD1 matches at 7 bases. The CDR3 is 15 amino acids. The ends lost 3 bases at V and 11 bases at J; junction bases unmatched: 13. Per the germline V gene, CDR1 is SGHTA and CDR2 is FQGNSA. The CDR3 DNA reads TGTGCCAGCAGCTTCGGACAGGCCTTCCCCGAGGCCCAGCATTTT. Translated, it gives CASSFGQAFPEAQHF. The full variable domain, completed using reference TRBV7-2 and TRBJ1-5, is GAGVSQSPSNKVTEKGKDVELRCDPISGHTALYWYRQSLGQGLEFLIYFQGNSAPDKSGLPSDRFSAERTGGSVSTLTIQRTQQEDSAVYLCASSFGQAFPEAQHFGDGTRLSIL.

This clone was seen more than once but under ten times. The chain carries TRBV29-1 and TRBJ1-1, with a possible D match to TRBD1 (6 bases). Trimming stripped 6 bases from V and 1 base from J, with 15 bases between. The CDR3 sequence is 14 residues long. Germline V lookup: CDR1 SQVTM, CDR2 ANQGSEA. DNA for the CDR3: TGCAGCGTGGAAACAGGGTCAGGGAACACTGAAGCTTTCTTT. It translates to CSVETGSGNTEAFF.

In its sample, this clone was seen once. This sequence joins TRBV19 and TRBJ1-2, with 11 nucleotides matching TRBD1. CDR1 and CDR2 from the germline V gene are LNHDA and SQIVND (reference sequence). The ends lost 3 bases at V and 6 bases at J; junction bases unmatched: 9. The CDR3 contains 16 residues. CDR3 sequence reads: CASSILPGQGENGYTF. The CDR3 DNA is TGTGCCAGTAGTATCCTCCCGGGACAGGGGGAGAATGGCTACACCTTC.

On this clone: Other DNA sequences within the sample encode an identical CDR3. The V gene is TRBV11-2, the J gene TRBJ2-5; no definite D call. V was clipped by 0 bases and J by 5 bases, with 4 bases between them. The CDR3 runs to 12 residues. Germline V gives CDR1 SGHAT, CDR2 FQNNGV. In nucleotides, the CDR3 is TGTGCCAGCAGCTTAGATCGGGAGACCCAGTACTTC. Its translation: CASSLDRETQYF.

This rearrangement joins TRBV11-3 to TRBJ2-2; D remains unclear. Germline values: CDR1 SGHNT, CDR2 YENEEA. Trimming took off 3 bases at V and 6 bases at J, with 8 bases between the two ends. CDR3 length: 13 residues. The CDR3 region has the DNA TGTGCCAGCAGCTTCCTCGAGTCCGGGGAGCTGTTTTTT. Translating gives CASSFLESGELFF.

The chain uses TRBV19 and TRBJ1-2; 10 positions agree with TRBD1. Losses at the gene ends were 5 bases for V and 8 bases for J; bases not matched to a gene: 8. This CDR3 is built from 14 residues. Per the germline V gene, CDR1 is LNHDA and CDR2 is SQIVND (reference sequence). The CDR3, as DNA: TGTGCCAGTAGTCCGACAGGGGGCTGGCGGGGCTACACCTTC. Residues: CASSPTGGWRGYTF. The complete variable domain, with remaining parts taken from reference TRBV19 and TRBJ1-2, reads DGGITQSPKYLFRKEGQNVTLSCEQNLNHDAMYWYRQDPGQGLRLIYYSQIVNDFQKGDIAEGYSVSREKKESFPLTVTSAQKNPTAFYLCASSPTGGWRGYTFGSGTRLTVV.

This sequence joins TRBV6-1 and TRBJ2-5, with TRBD2 matching 10 bases. Germline assignment: CDR1 MNHNS and CDR2 SASEGT. The V and J ends lost 5 bases and 5 bases, in that order; junction bases with no gene match: 8. This CDR3 contains 15 residues. CDR3 DNA: TGTGCCAGCAGTAACAAGCGGGGGGGCTGGGAGACCCAGTACTTC. This sequence encodes CASSNKRGGWETQYF.